This T cell receptor (beta chain) was identified in a study of identical twins. This clonotype has just a few counts. MiXCR, applied by TCRdb to the 5' RACE reads, yields one record per CDR3 protein. Of fewer than 250,000 distinct CDR3 sequences listed, roughly 7% are singletons. The CDR3 runs to 14 residues. CDR1 is WNHNN and CDR2 is SYGVQD in the germline V gene (reference sequence). Trimming removed 0 bases from V and 9 bases from J; junction bases left unmatched: 4. These data also featured in a second study, about yellow fever vaccine responses in identical twins.

The sequencing sample was made of memory (CD45RO+) T cells sorted from blood. The sequence was collected from a woman under 30 in good health. The chain employs TRBV10-1 and TRBJ2-1; the match to TRBD2 covers 8 bases. CDR3 protein: CASSESGLAGEQFF. The CDR3 nucleotides read TGCGCCAGCAGTGAGTCGGGGCTAGCGGGTGAGCAGTTCTTC.